The present T cell receptor beta chain was sequenced within a study of blood T cell repertoires in COVID-19. In the study's own analysis: Amplification from reference gene primers served as the basis for estimated nucleated cell counts. Libraries were prepared by immunoSEQ multiplex PCR; TCRdb keeps only in-frame clonotypes and omits some of them. V and J calls and clone size are given by that table; D and trimming were obtained from the DNA. The profile shows approximately 90,000 clones, approximately 80% of them singletons. This CDR3 has 17 residues. Germline CDR1 and CDR2: SGHTA and FQGNSA. J gave up 9 bases and V 1 base, and 7 bases lay outside the gene matches.

The sequenced material came from peripheral blood. The clonotype was recovered from a man aged 55-75 years with acute or convalescent COVID-19. The chain recombines TRBV7-2 with TRBJ2-1, with TRBD2 identical over 15 bases. CDR3 sequence reads: CASSLGTSGGAQGEQFF. In nucleotides, the CDR3 is TGTGCCAGCAGCTTAGGGACTAGCGGGGGGGCCCAGGGTGAGCAGTTCTTC.